This TCR beta chain was found in a study of Graves' ophthalmopathy and Graves' hyperthyroidism. Study as a whole: Peripheral blood samples were taken at initial diagnosis, before any treatment.

The germline V gene encodes CDR1 SGHVS and CDR2 FQNEAQ. The CDR3 consists of 15 residues. V dropped 4 bases and J dropped 2; count of bases not matched to a gene: 5. This clonotype was found many times. From RNA, the CDR3 regions of TCR beta chains were amplified and sequenced. The authors performed first-round RT-PCR with HTBI primers and then a second-round multiplex PCR. TCRdb analysed the multiplex PCR reads with MiXCR anew, one entry per CDR3 protein. The repertoire has about 700,000 distinct CDR3 sequences, 35% to 50% of them found once; the top ten carry approximately 43%. Out of 9.5 to 10 ml of fresh peripheral blood, PBMCs were obtained.

Sample: peripheral blood. The clonotype originates from an adult man with Graves' ophthalmopathy. The J gene is TRBJ1-5, the V gene TRBV7-8, with TRBD1 identical over 7 bases. The chain's CDR3 is CASSSYRGGNQPQHF. CDR3 bases: TGTGCCAGCAGCTCCTACAGGGGTGGCAATCAGCCCCAGCATTTT.